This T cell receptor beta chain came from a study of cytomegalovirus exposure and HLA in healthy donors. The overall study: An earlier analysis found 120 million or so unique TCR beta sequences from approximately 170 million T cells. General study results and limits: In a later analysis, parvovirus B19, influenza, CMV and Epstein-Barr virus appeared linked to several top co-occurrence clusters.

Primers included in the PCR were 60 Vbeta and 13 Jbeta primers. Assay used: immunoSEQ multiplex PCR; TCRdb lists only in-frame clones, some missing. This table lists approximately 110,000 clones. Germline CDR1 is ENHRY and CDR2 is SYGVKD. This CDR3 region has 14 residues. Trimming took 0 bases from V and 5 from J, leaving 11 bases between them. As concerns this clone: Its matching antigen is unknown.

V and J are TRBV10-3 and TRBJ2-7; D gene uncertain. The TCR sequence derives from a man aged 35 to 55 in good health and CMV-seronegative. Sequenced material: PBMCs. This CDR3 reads CAISESHISHEQYF. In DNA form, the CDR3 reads TGTGCCATCAGTGAGTCTCACATCTCTCACGAGCAGTACTTC.